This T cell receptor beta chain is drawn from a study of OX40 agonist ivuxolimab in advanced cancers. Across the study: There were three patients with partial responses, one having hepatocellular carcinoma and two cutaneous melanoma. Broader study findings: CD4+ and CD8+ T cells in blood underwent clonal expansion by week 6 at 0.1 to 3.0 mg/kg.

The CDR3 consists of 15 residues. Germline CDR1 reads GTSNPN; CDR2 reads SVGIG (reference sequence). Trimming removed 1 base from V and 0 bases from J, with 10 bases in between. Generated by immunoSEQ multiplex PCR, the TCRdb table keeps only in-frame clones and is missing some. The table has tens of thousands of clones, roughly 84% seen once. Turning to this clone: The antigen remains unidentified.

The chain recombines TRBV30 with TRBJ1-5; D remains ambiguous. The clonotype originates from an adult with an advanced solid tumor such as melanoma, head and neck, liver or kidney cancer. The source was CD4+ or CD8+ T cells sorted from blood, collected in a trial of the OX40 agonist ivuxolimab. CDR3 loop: CAWSEGSNSNQPQHF. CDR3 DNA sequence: TGTGCCTGGAGTGAGGGAAGTAATAGCAATCAGCCCCAGCATTTT.